This T cell receptor beta chain comes out of a study of blood T cell repertoires in COVID-19. In the study overall: COVID-19 samples collected from the United States, Italy and Spain covered acute and convalescent phases. PBMCs, B-cell-depleted T cells, or T cells provided the cDNA or gDNA that made up the material.

CDR1 SEHNR and CDR2 FQNEAQ come from the germline V gene (reference sequence). This CDR3 has 17 residues. V shed 5 bases and J 3 bases; nucleotides not matched to a gene: 11. Methods used by the authors: Researchers report that nucleated cell counts were estimated from reference gene primer amplification. The protocol was immunoSEQ multiplex PCR, while the TCRdb copy is restricted to in-frame clones and leaves out a portion. That table furnishes V, J and clone size, whereas the DNA furnished D and trimming. This sample carries roughly 71,000 clones, approximately 82% of them seen once, and the ten largest clones take around a sixth.

The genes are TRBV7-9 and TRBJ2-1; 9 bases fit TRBD2. Input material: peripheral blood. The TCR sequence derives from a woman aged 80 or over with acute or convalescent COVID-19. The CDR3 DNA sequence: TGTGCCAGCAGCCGGGCCGGGACTAGCCCCTACTACAATGAGCAGTTCTTC. Translation gives CASSRAGTSPYYNEQFF.